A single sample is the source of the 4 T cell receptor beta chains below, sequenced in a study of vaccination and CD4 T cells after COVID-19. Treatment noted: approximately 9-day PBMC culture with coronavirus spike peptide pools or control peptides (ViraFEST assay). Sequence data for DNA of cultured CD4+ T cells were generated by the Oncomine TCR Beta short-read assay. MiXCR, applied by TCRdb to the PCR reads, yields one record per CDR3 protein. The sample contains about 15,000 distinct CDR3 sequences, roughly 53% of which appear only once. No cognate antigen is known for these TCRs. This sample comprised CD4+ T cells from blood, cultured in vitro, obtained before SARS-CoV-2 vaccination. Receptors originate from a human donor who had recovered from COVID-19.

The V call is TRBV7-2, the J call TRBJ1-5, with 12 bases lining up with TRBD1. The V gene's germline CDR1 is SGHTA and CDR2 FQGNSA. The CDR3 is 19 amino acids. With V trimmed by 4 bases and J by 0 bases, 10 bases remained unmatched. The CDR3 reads CASSYKPGQGAISNQPQHF. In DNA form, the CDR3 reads TGTGCCAGCAGCTATAAACCGGGACAGGGGGCCATTAGCAATCAGCCCCAGCATTTT.

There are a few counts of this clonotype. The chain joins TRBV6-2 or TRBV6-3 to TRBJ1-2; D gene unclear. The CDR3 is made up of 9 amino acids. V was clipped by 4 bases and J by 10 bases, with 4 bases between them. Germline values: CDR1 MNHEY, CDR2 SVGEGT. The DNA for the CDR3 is TGTGCCAGCAGTTTTCCCTACACCTTC. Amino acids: CASSFPYTF.

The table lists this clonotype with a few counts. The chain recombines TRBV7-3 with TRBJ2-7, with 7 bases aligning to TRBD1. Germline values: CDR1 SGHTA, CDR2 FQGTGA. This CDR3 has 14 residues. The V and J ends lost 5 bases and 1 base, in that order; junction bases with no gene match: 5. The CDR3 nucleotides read TGTGCCAGCAGCCCCGGACAGGATTCCTACGAGCAGTACTTC. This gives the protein CASSPGQDSYEQYF.

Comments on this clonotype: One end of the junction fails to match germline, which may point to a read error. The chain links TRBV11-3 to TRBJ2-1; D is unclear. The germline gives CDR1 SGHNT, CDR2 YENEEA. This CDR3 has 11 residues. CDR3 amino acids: CASSLGVEQSF. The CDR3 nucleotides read TGTGCCAGCAGCTTAGGAGTTGAGCAGTCCTTC.